This T cell receptor beta chain was retrieved from a study of CD8+ T cells in alopecia areata. Study overall: In an open-label trial, patients got 5 to 10 mg tofacitinib twice daily.

Overall study findings and caveats: Greater clonality was observed in lesional scalp samples, especially alopecia totalis/universalis, versus normal scalp. Resident alphabeta T-cell populations of normal skin are likewise subject to sequencing in scalp samples.

The germline V gene encodes CDR1 SQVTM and CDR2 ANQGSEA. The length of the CDR3 is 13 residues. V was cut by 6 bases and J by 2 bases, with 10 bases left in between. Samples from alopecia areata patients were lesional scalp punch biopsies and peripheral blood. Sequencing templates came from extracted RNA that was reverse transcribed into cDNA. Measured with immunoSEQ multiplex PCR; TCRdb has only the in-frame clones, and not every one. The table records a few hundred thousand clones, under 80% of them present only once. A note on this clone: The antigen is unknown.

The input for sequencing was CD4+ T cells sorted from blood, taken at week 0. The sequence was obtained from a human donor with alopecia areata. This chain uses TRBV29-1 with TRBJ2-2, with D possibly matching TRBD1 (5 bases). The CDR3 bases are TGCAGCGTCGGACAATTTAACACCGGGGAGCTGTTTTTT. Protein sequence: CSVGQFNTGELFF.